Each of the 24 T cell receptor beta chains below was sequenced from the same sample in a study of shared clonotypes between healthy human individuals. Naive CD8 populations comprised CD45RO-negative cells positively selected for CCR7, excluding terminally differentiated effector memory CD45RA+ cells. Profiled with immunoSEQ multiplex PCR; TCRdb holds only in-frame clones, not every one. The table has 560,000 or so clones, 95% to 96% seen once; the top ten hold approximately 0.12%. The material sequenced was naive CD8+ T cells sorted from blood. The receptors here all came from a woman aged 30 to 39 in good health.

The genes are TRBV27 and TRBJ2-7; a possible D gene is TRBD2 (5 bases). This CDR3 spans 12 amino acids. Germline assignment: CDR1 MNHEY and CDR2 SMNVEV (reference sequence). The V and J ends lost 6 bases and 6 bases respectively, with 12 bases between them. As DNA, the CDR3 is TGTGCCAGCAGGGACCGCGGACTCGAGCAGTACTTC. The encoded protein is CASRDRGLEQYF.

V usage is TRBV6-1 and J usage is TRBJ2-7; D gene unclear. V lost 7 bases and J lost 3, with 13 bases in between. Germline CDR1 reads MNHNS; CDR2 reads SASEGT. The CDR3 runs to 13 residues. The CDR3 loop is CASTIGSVYEQYF. In DNA form, the CDR3 reads TGTGCCAGCACGATTGGCAGCGTCTACGAGCAGTACTTC.

This rearrangement joins TRBV5-6 to TRBJ1-4, with D uncertain. The CDR3 is 13 residues long. Germline V CDR1 and CDR2: SGHDT, YYEEEE. Deletions cut 2 bases from V and 11 bases from J, with 13 bases between. The CDR3 spells CASSFGHPGKLFF. DNA for the CDR3: TGTGCCAGCAGCTTCGGTCACCCGGGGAAACTGTTTTTT.

V and J are TRBV11-2 and TRBJ2-3; unclear D gene. The CDR3 consists of 13 residues. CDR1 is SGHAT and CDR2 is FQNNGV in the germline V gene. V lost 5 bases and J lost 5, with 11 bases in between. CDR3 nucleotide sequence: TGTGCCAGCAGCCGTCAAAACATAGATACGCAGTATTTT. Translating gives CASSRQNIDTQYF.

The gene calls are TRBV7-8 and TRBJ2-7; D gene unclear. The germline V and J ends were trimmed by 0 bases and 2 bases, with 11 bases remaining between them. Germline CDR1 SGHVS, CDR2 FQNEAQ. This CDR3 region has 15 residues. The CDR3 DNA sequence: TGTGCCAGCAGCTTAGCGTTGGCGCCAACCTACGAGCAGTACTTC. Translation gives CASSLALAPTYEQYF.

The V call is TRBV20-1, the J call TRBJ2-1; D is uncertain. Germline V gene sequence: CDR1 DFQATT, CDR2 SNEGSKA (reference sequence). V shed 3 bases and J shed 11 bases, with 11 bases lying between them. The CDR3 length is 11 residues. The CDR3 protein is CSASSHHKQFF. The CDR3 nucleotides are TGCAGTGCTAGTTCGCACCATAAGCAGTTCTTC.

The gene calls are TRBV7-9 and TRBJ2-7; 7 positions match TRBD2. The CDR3 length is 19 residues. The V gene end was trimmed by 5 bases and the J gene end by 3 bases; junction bases not matched to a gene: 22. Germline V gene sequence: CDR1 SEHNR, CDR2 FQNEAQ (reference sequence). The CDR3 here is CASSVPREVAGSSVYEQYF. The CDR3 DNA is TGTGCCAGCAGCGTGCCCAGGGAGGTAGCGGGCTCGTCGGTCTACGAGCAGTACTTC.

The chain is built from TRBV2 and TRBJ2-7, with 7 bases lining up with TRBD1. V was clipped by 11 bases and J by 1 base; unmatched bases: 5. This CDR3 has 12 residues. Germline-derived CDR1 and CDR2 are SNHLY and FYNNEI. Here the CDR3 DNA reads TGTGCCGTCGGGACAGCTTCCTACGAGCAGTACTTC. Protein: CAVGTASYEQYF.

The V and J genes are TRBV4-1 and TRBJ2-7; D could derive from TRBD1 or TRBD2 (6 bases each). Trimming shortened V by 1 base and J by 3 bases, and 16 bases separated the two germline ends. The CDR3 is 16 amino acids. Germline-derived CDR1 and CDR2 are MGHRA and YSYEKL. CDR3 sequence reads: CASSQVGGRSHYEQYF. The CDR3 DNA reads TGCGCCAGCAGCCAAGTCGGGGGCAGGTCTCACTACGAGCAGTACTTC.

The chain has TRBV4-2 and TRBJ2-2, with unresolved D. CDR1 and CDR2 (germline): LGHNA, YNFKEQ. The ends were cut back, 1 base at V and 5 bases at J, with 11 bases in the middle. There are 15 residues in the CDR3. Here the CDR3 reads CASSQVILGTGELFF. The CDR3 nucleotides read TGTGCCAGCAGCCAAGTAATTTTAGGGACCGGGGAGCTGTTTTTT.

The CDR3 protein is CASASGDTEAFF. CDR3 DNA: TGTGCCAGCGCGTCAGGGGACACTGAAGCTTTCTTT. This rearrangement joins TRBV27 to TRBJ1-1; D may be TRBD1 (6 bases). Germline CDR1 and CDR2: MNHEY and SMNVEV (reference sequence). Trimming left V 8 bases short and J 3 bases short, with 10 bases between. This CDR3 comprises 12 residues.

The V call is TRBV27, the J call TRBJ2-7; D may be TRBD2 (5 bases). Trimming took 4 bases from V and 3 from J, leaving 13 bases between them. The CDR3 covers 14 residues. From germline, CDR1 is MNHEY and CDR2 SMNVEV (reference sequence). CDR3 DNA sequence: TGTGCCAGCAGTTCTCGCTCCGGAGGCTACGAGCAGTACTTC. Translated: CASSSRSGGYEQYF.

This clone was detected only a few times. The V call is TRBV25-1, the J call TRBJ1-2; D unresolved. Germline assignment: CDR1 MGHDK and CDR2 SYGVNS. Trimming stripped 8 bases from V and 2 bases from J, with 6 bases between. CDR3 length: 11 amino acids. CDR3: CASSRNYGYTF. The CDR3 DNA reads TGTGCCAGCTCACGGAACTATGGCTACACCTTC.

V gene TRBV7-9 combines with J gene TRBJ2-3, with D perhaps assigned TRBD1 or TRBD2 (5 bases each). Germline lookup yields CDR1 SEHNR and CDR2 FQNEAQ (reference sequence). Trimming removed 1 base from V and 6 bases from J, with 14 bases in between. The CDR3 is made up of 15 amino acids. CDR3 sequence: CASSLGTLQEDTQYF. The CDR3 bases are TGTGCCAGCAGCTTAGGGACTCTACAGGAGGATACGCAGTATTTT.

CDR3 protein: CASSEDTPYGYTF. In nucleotides, the CDR3 is TGTGCCAGCAGTGAAGATACACCCTATGGCTACACCTTC. The rearrangement joins TRBV6-1 to TRBJ1-2; the D is unclear. V was cut by 1 base and J by 4 bases, with 7 bases left in between. This CDR3 has 13 amino acids. The V gene's germline CDR1 is MNHNS and CDR2 SASEGT.

The rearrangement uses TRBV2 and TRBJ2-2, with D hard to call. V was pared by 7 bases and J by 7 bases, with 10 bases between. In germline, CDR1 is SNHLY, CDR2 FYNNEI. The CDR3 extends over 12 amino acids. The CDR3 bases are TGTGCCAGCACCTGGACCATCGGGGAGCTGTTTTTT. Translation: CASTWTIGELFF.

The gene calls are TRBV19 and TRBJ2-1, with TRBD2 matching over 7 bases. Germline V gives CDR1 LNHDA, CDR2 SQIVND (reference sequence). V shed 5 bases and J 7 bases; nucleotides not matched to a gene: 5. The CDR3 is made up of 13 amino acids. CDR3 amino acids: CASSQGGSNEQFF. The CDR3 DNA is TGTGCCAGTAGTCAGGGAGGGAGTAATGAGCAGTTCTTC.

V gene TRBV2 combines with J gene TRBJ2-7; TRBD2 agrees at 9 bases. This CDR3 spans 14 amino acids. The V gene end was trimmed by 3 bases and the J gene end by 4 bases; junction bases not matched to a gene: 4. Per germline, CDR1 SNHLY and CDR2 FYNNEI. This CDR3 reads CASSEIAGVYEQYF. The DNA for the CDR3 is TGTGCCAGCAGTGAGATAGCGGGAGTTTACGAGCAGTACTTC.

The chain employs TRBV11-1 and TRBJ2-7, with D possibly being TRBD1 (5 bases). This CDR3 spans 15 amino acids. Trimming removed 1 base at V and 3 bases at J, with 13 bases between. The germline gives CDR1 SGHAT, CDR2 FQDESV (reference sequence). CDR3 nucleotide sequence: TGTGCCAGCAGCTTAGTCGCAGGGTTTAGCTACGAGCAGTACTTC. Translating it yields CASSLVAGFSYEQYF.

V usage is TRBV10-1 and J usage is TRBJ2-3; a weak D match, TRBD2 (7 bases). This CDR3 is built from 16 residues. Germline-derived CDR1 and CDR2 are WNHNN and SYGVQD (reference sequence). Trimming removed 4 bases at V and 5 bases at J, with 19 bases between. In DNA, the CDR3 is TGCGCCAGCAGTGGAAGAGGGGGGGGTGAGGAAGATACGCAGTATTTT. Protein product: CASSGRGGGEEDTQYF.

The rearrangement joins TRBV19 to TRBJ2-7; TRBD2 matches 13 bases. The length of the CDR3 is 16 residues. CDR1 LNHDA and CDR2 SQIVND come from the germline V gene (reference sequence). Trimming cost V 6 bases and J 6 bases; bases outside gene matches: 11. The DNA of the CDR3 is TGTGCCAGTAGCGCCACCGGACTAGCGGGAGCTGCCGAGCAGTACTTC. Encoded protein: CASSATGLAGAAEQYF.

The rearrangement uses TRBV13 and TRBJ2-7; D is perhaps TRBD1 (6 bases). This CDR3 comprises 14 residues. Trimming pared 5 bases from V and 3 bases from J, leaving 14 bases between. Germline V gene lookup returns CDR1 PRHDT and CDR2 FYEKMQ (reference sequence). The CDR3 sequence: CASSQGTPYYEQYF. The CDR3 nucleotides read TGTGCCAGCAGCCAAGGGACACCATACTACGAGCAGTACTTC.

The chain has TRBV5-8 and TRBJ2-1; 8 bases fit TRBD2. With 0 bases clipped from V and 5 bases from J, the junction kept 10 bases outside the gene matches. Germline assignment: CDR1 SGHTS and CDR2 YDEGEE. The CDR3 is 17 amino acids. For the CDR3, the DNA is TGTGCCAGCAGCTTGGCCGCGGCTAGCGGGTTCGACAATGAGCAGTTCTTC. As protein: CASSLAAASGFDNEQFF.

J is TRBJ1-5 and V is TRBV28; 9 nucleotides match TRBD1. This CDR3 region has 16 residues. With V trimmed by 6 bases and J by 6 bases, 12 bases remained unmatched. CDR1 and CDR2 from the germline V gene are MDHEN and SYDVKM. The CDR3 region has the DNA TGTGCCAGCAGCCCACGGCGAACAGGGGGCGGTCAGCCCCAGCATTTT. As protein: CASSPRRTGGGQPQHF.